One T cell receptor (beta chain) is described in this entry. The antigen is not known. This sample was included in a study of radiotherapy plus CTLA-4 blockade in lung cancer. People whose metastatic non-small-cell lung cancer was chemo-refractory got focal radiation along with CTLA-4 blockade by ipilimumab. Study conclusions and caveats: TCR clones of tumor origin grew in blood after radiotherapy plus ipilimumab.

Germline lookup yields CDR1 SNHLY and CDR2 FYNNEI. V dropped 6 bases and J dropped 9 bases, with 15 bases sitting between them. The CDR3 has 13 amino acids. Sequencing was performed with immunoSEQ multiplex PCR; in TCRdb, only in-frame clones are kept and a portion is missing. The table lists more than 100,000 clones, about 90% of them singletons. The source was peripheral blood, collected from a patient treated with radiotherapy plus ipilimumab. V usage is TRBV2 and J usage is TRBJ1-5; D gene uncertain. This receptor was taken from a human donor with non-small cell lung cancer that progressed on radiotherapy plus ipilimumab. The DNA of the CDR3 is TGTGCCAGCAGGTATACAGAAGTGGGGCCCCAGCATTTT. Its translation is CASRYTEVGPQHF.